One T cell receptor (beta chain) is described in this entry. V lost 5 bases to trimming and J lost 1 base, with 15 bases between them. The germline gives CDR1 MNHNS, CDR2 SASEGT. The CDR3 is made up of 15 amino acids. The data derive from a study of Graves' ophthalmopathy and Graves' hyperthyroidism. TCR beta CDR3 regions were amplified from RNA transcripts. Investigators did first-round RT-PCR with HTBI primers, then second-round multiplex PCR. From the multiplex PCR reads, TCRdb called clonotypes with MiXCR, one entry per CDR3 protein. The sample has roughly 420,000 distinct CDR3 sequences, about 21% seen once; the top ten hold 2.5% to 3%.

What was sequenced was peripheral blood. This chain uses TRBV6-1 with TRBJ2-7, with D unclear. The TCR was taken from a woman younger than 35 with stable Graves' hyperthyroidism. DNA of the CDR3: TGTGCCAGCAGTACAATGACTGCACCGTCCTACGAGCAGTACTTC. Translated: CASSTMTAPSYEQYF.